This T cell receptor beta chain was identified during a study of Ad26.COV2.S vaccination and SARS-CoV-2 variants. Study as a whole: Donor joined the COV1001 Ad26.COV2.S trial arm. Ad26.COV2.S, an intramuscular injection, was given once or twice 56 days apart.

Trimming removed 5 bases from V and 0 bases from J, with 13 bases in between. This CDR3 contains 17 residues. Germline-derived CDR1 and CDR2 are KGHDR and SFDVKD. Using immunoSEQ multiplex PCR, the repertoire was profiled, and TCRdb retains in-frame clones only, with some absent. The sample has 450,000 to 550,000 clones, 80% to 90% seen once. Overall study results and limits: Comparable non-spike TCR breadth was observed in vaccine and placebo recipients. The breadth of spike-specific CD8+ and CD4+ T cell responses after vaccination was reportedly substantial.

Stated treatment: 19 received Ad26.COV2.S at low or high dose, single or two shots; a few received placebo; per-sample allocation not given. Repertoires come from day 63 after the first vaccine or placebo injection. This clone appeared once. The antigen remains unidentified. V is TRBV24-1 and J is TRBJ2-6; D is tentatively TRBD1 or TRBD2 (5 bases each). The sequence was obtained from a person between 18 and 65 years old who received the Ad26.COV2.S COVID-19 vaccine or a placebo. Specimen: peripheral blood, collected in a trial of Ad26.COV2.S vaccine versus placebo. CDR3 sequence: CATSGPEGSSGANVLTF. Written as DNA, the CDR3 is TGTGCCACCAGTGGACCCGAGGGGTCCTCTGGGGCCAACGTCCTGACTTTC.